A selection of T cell receptor beta chains follows, all from one sample in a study of technical replicates of blood from a handful of donors. The data were produced by immunoSEQ multiplex PCR, yet TCRdb's version contains in-frame clones alone and is incomplete. This repertoire shows roughly 80,000 clones, roughly 96% found once; its top ten account for around 0.18%. Sequencing input: T cells isolated from PBMCs. Receptors originate from a human donor in good health. Both conserved end residues are part of each CDR3. A D gene is named only where the DNA matches it firmly. Clone size appears in some rows only: once, few, many, or a class for an expanded clone.

TRBV19	TRBJ1-5	TRBD1	.	CASSGTGGFQPQHF	TGTGCCAGTAGTGGGACAGGGGGCTTTCAGCCCCAGCATTTT
TRBV4-2	TRBJ1-5	.	.	CASSQEAGTASQPQHF	TGTGCCAGCAGCCAAGAAGCGGGGACGGCTTCACAGCCCCAGCATTTT
TRBV4-1	TRBJ2-3	TRBD1	.	CASSELVSGTASSTDTQYF	TGCGCCAGCAGCGAGCTTGTCTCCGGGACAGCTTCTAGCACAGATACGCAGTATTTT
TRBV6-6	TRBJ1-5	.	.	CASSSAEKPQHF	TGTGCCAGCAGTTCCGCGGAAAAGCCCCAGCATTTT
TRBV6-1	TRBJ2-1	.	.	CASSATDRPFFYNEQFF	TGTGCCAGCAGTGCTACAGACAGGCCGTTTTTTTACAATGAGCAGTTCTTC
TRBV7-2	TRBJ2-2	TRBD1	.	CASRESSGQGPSRTGELFF	TGTGCCAGCAGGGAGTCCTCCGGACAGGGGCCAAGTAGGACCGGGGAGCTGTTTTTT
TRBV27	TRBJ2-1	.	.	CASNPLGQNNEQFF	TGTGCCAGCAACCCATTGGGGCAGAACAATGAGCAGTTCTTC
TRBV14	TRBJ1-5	.	.	CASSPGGNQPQHF	TGTGCCAGCAGTCCCGGAGGGAATCAGCCCCAGCATTTT
TRBV4-1	TRBJ1-5	.	.	CASSQERLAFQPQHF	TGCGCCAGCAGCCAAGAGAGGCTCGCTTTTCAGCCCCAGCATTTT
TRBV7-3	TRBJ1-6	.	once	CASSFQGRRNSPLHF	TGTGCCAGCAGCTTTCAGGGCCGGAGAAATTCACCCCTCCACTTT
TRBV29-1	TRBJ1-5	TRBD1	.	CSAGTGQQPQHF	TGCAGCGCCGGGACAGGGCAACAGCCCCAGCATTTT